This T cell receptor beta chain was retrieved from a study of blood T cell repertoires in COVID-19. Study in general: Some COVID-19 samples were acute and others convalescent; all came from the United States, Italy and Spain. T cells, B-cell-depleted T cells, or PBMCs provided the cDNA or gDNA that served as material.

Study processing details: Amplifying reference gene primers gave estimates of nucleated cell counts. Data came from immunoSEQ multiplex PCR; TCRdb stores just in-frame clones and leaves some out. The DNA gave D and trimming, while V, J and clone size come from that table. The top ten clones hold around 14% of a sample with roughly 55,000 clones, approximately 80% of them seen once. The germline V gene has CDR1 SGHRS and CDR2 YFSETQ. V was shortened by 7 bases and J by 2 bases, with 18 bases between the two germline ends. CDR3 length: 15 residues. The chain uses TRBV5-1 and TRBJ2-5; D may be TRBD1 (6 bases). This TCR derives from a human donor with active or convalescent COVID-19. The donor label of this sample is uncertain. The sample was peripheral blood. In DNA form, the CDR3 reads TGCGCCAGCTCGATGGGAACCGGGACACAAGAGACCCAGTACTTC. Translated, it gives CASSMGTGTQETQYF.